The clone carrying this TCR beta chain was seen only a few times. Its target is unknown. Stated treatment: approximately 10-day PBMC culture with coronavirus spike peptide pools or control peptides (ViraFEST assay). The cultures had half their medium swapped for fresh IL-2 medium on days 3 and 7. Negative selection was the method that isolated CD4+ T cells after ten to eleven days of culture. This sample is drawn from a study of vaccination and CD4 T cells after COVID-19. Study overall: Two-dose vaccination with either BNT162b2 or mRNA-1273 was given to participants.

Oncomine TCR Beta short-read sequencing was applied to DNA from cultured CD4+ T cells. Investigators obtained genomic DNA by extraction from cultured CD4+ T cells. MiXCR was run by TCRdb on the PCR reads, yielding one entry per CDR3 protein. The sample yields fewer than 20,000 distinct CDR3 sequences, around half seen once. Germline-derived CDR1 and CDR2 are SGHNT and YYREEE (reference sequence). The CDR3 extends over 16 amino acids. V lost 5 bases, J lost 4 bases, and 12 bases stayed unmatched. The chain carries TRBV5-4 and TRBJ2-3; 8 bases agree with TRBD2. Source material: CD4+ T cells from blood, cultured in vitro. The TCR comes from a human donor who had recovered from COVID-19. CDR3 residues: CASRLNTGTSADTQYF. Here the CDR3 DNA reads TGTGCCAGCAGACTCAACACCGGGACTAGTGCAGATACGCAGTATTTT. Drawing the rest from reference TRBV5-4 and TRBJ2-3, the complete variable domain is ETGVTQSPTHLIKTRGQQVTLRCSSQSGHNTVSWYQQALGQGPQFIFQYYREEENGRGNFPPRFSGLQFPNYSSELNVNALELDDSALYLCASRLNTGTSADTQYFGPGTRLTVL.